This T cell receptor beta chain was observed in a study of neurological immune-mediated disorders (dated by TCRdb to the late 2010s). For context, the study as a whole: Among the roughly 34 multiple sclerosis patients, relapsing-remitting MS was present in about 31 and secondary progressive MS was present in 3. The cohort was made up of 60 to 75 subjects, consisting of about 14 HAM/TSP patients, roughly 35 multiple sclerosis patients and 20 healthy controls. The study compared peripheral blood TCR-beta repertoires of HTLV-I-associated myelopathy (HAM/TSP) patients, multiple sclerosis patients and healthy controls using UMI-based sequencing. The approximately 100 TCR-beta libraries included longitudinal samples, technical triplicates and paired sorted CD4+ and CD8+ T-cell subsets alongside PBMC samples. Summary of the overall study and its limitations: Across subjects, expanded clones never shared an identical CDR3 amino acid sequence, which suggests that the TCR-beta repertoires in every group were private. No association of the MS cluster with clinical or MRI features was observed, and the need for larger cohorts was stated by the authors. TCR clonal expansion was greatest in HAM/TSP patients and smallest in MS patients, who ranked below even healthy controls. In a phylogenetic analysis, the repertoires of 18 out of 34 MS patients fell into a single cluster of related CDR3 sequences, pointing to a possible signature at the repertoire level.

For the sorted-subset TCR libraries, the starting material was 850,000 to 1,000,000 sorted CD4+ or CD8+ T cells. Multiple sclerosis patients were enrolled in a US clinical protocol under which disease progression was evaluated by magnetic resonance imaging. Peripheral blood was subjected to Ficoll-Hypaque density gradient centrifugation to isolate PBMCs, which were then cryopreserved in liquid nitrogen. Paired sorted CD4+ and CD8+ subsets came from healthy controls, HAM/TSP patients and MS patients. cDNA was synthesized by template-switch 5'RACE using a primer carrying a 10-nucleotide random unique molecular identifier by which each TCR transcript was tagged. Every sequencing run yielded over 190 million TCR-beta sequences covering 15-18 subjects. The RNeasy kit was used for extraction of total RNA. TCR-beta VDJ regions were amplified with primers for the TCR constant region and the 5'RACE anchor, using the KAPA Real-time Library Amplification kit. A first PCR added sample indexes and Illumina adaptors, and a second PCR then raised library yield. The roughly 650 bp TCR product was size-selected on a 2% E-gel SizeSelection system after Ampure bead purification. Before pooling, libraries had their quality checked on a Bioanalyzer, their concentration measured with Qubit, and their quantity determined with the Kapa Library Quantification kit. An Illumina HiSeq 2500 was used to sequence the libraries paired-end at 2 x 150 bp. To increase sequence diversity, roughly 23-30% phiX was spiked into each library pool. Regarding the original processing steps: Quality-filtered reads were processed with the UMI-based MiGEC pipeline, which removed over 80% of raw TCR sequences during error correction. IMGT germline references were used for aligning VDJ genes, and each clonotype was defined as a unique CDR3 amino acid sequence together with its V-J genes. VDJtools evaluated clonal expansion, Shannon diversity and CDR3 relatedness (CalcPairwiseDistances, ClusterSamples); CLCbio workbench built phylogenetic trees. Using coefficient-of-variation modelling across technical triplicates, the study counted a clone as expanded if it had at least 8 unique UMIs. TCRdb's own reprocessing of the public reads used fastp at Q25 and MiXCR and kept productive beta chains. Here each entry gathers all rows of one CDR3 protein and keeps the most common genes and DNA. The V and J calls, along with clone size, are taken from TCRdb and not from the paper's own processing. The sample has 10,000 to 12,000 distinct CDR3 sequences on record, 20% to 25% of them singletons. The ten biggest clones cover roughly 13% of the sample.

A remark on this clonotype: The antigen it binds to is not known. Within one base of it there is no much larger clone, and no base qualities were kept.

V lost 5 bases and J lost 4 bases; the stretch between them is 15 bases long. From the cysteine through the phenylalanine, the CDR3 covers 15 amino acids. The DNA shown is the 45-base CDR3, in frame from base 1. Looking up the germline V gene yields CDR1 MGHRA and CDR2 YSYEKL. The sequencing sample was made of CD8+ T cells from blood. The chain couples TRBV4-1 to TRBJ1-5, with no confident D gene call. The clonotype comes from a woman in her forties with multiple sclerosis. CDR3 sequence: CASSSRFGENQPQHF. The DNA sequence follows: TGCGCCAGCAGCTCAAGGTTCGGGGAAAATCAGCCCCAGCATTTT.